This T cell receptor (beta chain) came from a study of lymphopenia after photon versus proton radiotherapy (dated by TCRdb to about 2019). With respect to the entire study: The immunological effects of photon versus proton radiation therapy were compared in patients with gastrointestinal tumors who developed high-grade lymphopenia. The cohort comprised about 20 patients with gastrointestinal tumors who received either photon or proton therapy and then developed lymphopenia. The study was designed to characterize how the impact on the immune system differs between the two radiation modalities. Findings and caveats that apply to the study as a whole: Across the cohort, among patients who died, a greater drop in TCR diversity after the nadir was inversely correlated with overall survival time. After the lymphocyte count nadir, repertoires from photon-treated patients showed oligoclonal expansion, particularly of CD8+ Temra cells, and this expansion drove the decline in diversity. Proton-treated patients stayed relatively stable during treatment, while photon-treated patients lost naive T cells and TCR diversity and gained effector/memory populations. The survival association was assessed only in patients who died, and the authors presented better survival with proton therapy as a possibility rather than a demonstrated result.

The method behind the library was the immunoSEQ multiplex PCR assay. T cell repertoires were profiled with deep sequencing of rearranged TCR beta loci together with multiparametric flow cytometry. TCRdb took this table from immuneACCESS and kept in-frame rearrangements with V and J called. Such tables lack part of the clones; where checked against another copy, unresolved V genes explain under half of the gap, and the rest is unexplained. The sample table holds about 30,000 clones, of which around 94% were seen once. The top ten clonotypes cover 0.55% to 0.9% of the sample. Of note for this clone: Its antigen remains undetermined. No base-level quality is on record; no much larger clone is a single base apart.

CDR1 and CDR2 are drawn from the germline V gene: MGHRA, YSYEKL. The CDR3 has 15 amino acids, counting the end cysteine and phenylalanine. The CDR3 DNA has 45 bases and is translated from base 1. At the junction V is shortened by 0 bases and J by 3 bases, with 10 bases in between. This receptor was obtained from a woman between 45 and 60 years old with cholangiocarcinoma. This sequence uses TRBV4-1 and TRBJ2-3; the best D guess is TRBD2, with 6 bases matching. The sequences come from peripheral blood, collected from a patient treated with photon-based radiotherapy. The encoded CDR3 is CASSQEVEGTDTQYF. The nucleotide sequence reads as follows: TGCGCCAGCAGCCAAGAGGTGGAGGGAACAGATACGCAGTATTTT.